This T cell receptor (beta chain) was documented in a study of blood T cell repertoires in COVID-19. For the study at large: From the United States, Italy and Spain came samples of acute and convalescent COVID-19. T cells, B-cell-depleted T cells, or PBMCs provided the cDNA or gDNA that served as material.

Germline V gives CDR1 SEHNR, CDR2 FQNEAQ (reference sequence). J gave up 0 bases and V 3 bases, and 8 bases lay outside the gene matches. CDR3 length equals 18 residues. In the original analysis: It was from reference gene primer amplification that nucleated cell counts were estimated. Assay: immunoSEQ multiplex PCR; the TCRdb copy retains only in-frame clones and omits some. V and J calls and clone size follow that table, whereas D and trimming were derived from the DNA. Of approximately 250,000 clones in the sample, around 84% were seen once. The sequence came from a man aged 55 to 70 with acute or convalescent COVID-19. The V gene is TRBV7-9, the J gene TRBJ2-7; TRBD2 matches at 13 bases. The sequenced sample was peripheral blood. CDR3 sequence reads: CASSFKTSGGQFSYEQYF. CDR3 coding DNA: TGTGCCAGCAGCTTCAAGACTAGCGGGGGGCAATTCTCCTACGAGCAGTACTTC.